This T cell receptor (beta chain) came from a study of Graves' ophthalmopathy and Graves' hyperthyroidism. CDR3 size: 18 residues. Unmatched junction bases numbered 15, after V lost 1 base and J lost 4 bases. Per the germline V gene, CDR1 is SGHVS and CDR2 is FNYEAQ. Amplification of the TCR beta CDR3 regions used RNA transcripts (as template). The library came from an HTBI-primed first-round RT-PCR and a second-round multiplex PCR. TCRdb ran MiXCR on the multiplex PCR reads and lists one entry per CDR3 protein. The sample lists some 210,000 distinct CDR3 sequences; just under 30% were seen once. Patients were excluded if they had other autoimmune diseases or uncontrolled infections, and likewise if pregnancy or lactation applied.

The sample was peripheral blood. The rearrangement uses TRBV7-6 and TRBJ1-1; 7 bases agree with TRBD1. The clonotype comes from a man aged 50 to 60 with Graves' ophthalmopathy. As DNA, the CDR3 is TGTGCCAGCAGCTTAGACACGGCCAGGGGGGTAGGTGGCACTGAAGCTTTCTTT. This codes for CASSLDTARGVGGTEAFF.